This TCR beta chain was identified in a study of cytomegalovirus exposure and HLA in healthy donors. In the study overall: Within an early data release were 65 million to 90 million unique TCRs drawn from HLA-typed donors.

As concerns this clone: As yet, its antigen is unknown.

Findings and caveats of the study: Segments of the TCR beta V type were, in most cases, productive about 90% or about 30% of the time in an earlier analysis. In a later analysis, TCR association rates varied by HLA locus: DRB1 most, HLA-C fewest.

This CDR3 spans 14 amino acids. Looked up from germline, CDR1 is SGHAT and CDR2 is FQNNGV. V dropped 1 base and J dropped 6 bases, with 10 bases sitting between them. PCR involved 60 Vbeta and 13 Jbeta primers. Assay used: immunoSEQ multiplex PCR; TCRdb lists only in-frame clones, some missing. In all, the sample yields about 140,000 clones. The sequencing sample was made of PBMCs. The chain couples TRBV11-2 to TRBJ1-3, with TRBD1 as a possible D gene (5 bases). This clonotype was obtained from a woman under 30 in good health and CMV-seronegative. The CDR3 DNA sequence: TGTGCCAGCAGCTTAGGACAGAACCCAAACACCATATATTTT. This sequence encodes CASSLGQNPNTIYF. The entire variable domain, with the rest obtained from reference TRBV11-2 and TRBJ1-3, is as follows: EAGVAQSPRYKIIEKRQSVAFWCNPISGHATLYWYQQILGQGPKLLIQFQNNGVVDDSQLPKDRFSAERLKGVDSTLKIQPAKLEDSAVYLCASSLGQNPNTIYFGEGSWLTVV.